The 29 T cell receptor beta chains below all came from one sample that was sequenced in a study of prognosis after radiotherapy for stage I lung cancer listed by TCRdb under 2021. TCRdb records Illumina HiSeq 3000 as the sequencer. Two rounds of multiplex PCR were used to amplify the TCR beta CDR3 region from genomic DNA. In the first PCR round, primers specific to each TRBV and TRBJ gene were used, and the primer sequences were filed in Chinese patent CN105087789A. The public sequencing data were trimmed at Q25 with fastp and processed into clonotypes with MiXCR by TCRdb, which kept only in-frame beta chains. All rows with the same CDR3 protein become a single entry with the most common DNA and genes. For this sample there are tens of thousands of distinct CDR3 sequences; around a quarter appear just once. The ten most abundant clones make up 7.5% of the sample. The sequencing here drew on PBMCs, taken before or after stereotactic body radiation therapy (not recorded which). The receptors stem from a donor over 45 with non-small cell lung cancer.

This clonotype was detected only once. This sequence is one base from a far larger clone and is likely a read error. The chain joins TRBV6-4 to TRBJ2-7; 7 nucleotides agree with TRBD1. Trimming cost V 5 bases and J 3 bases; bases outside gene matches: 13. The CDR3 is 16 amino acids. The germline CDR1 and CDR2 sequences are MRHNA and SNTAGT. CDR3 in amino acids: CASSYAKGGSYYEQYF. The CDR3 nucleotides are TGTGCCAGCAGTTACGCTAAAGGGGGCAGCTACTACGAGCAGTACTTC.

This clonotype was observed a handful of times. This chain joins TRBV18 and TRBJ1-2, with 7 bases lining up with TRBD1. Germline-derived CDR1 and CDR2 are KGHSH and LQKENI. The J segment lost 0 bases and the V segment lost 3 bases, leaving 4 bases of the junction unmatched. CDR3 length: 15 residues. The CDR3 region is CASSPSGQSNYGYTF. The CDR3 DNA reads as TGTGCCAGCTCACCCTCGGGACAGTCTAACTATGGCTACACCTTC.

This clonotype was seen repeatedly, ten times or more. The rearrangement uses TRBV3-1 and TRBJ2-3, with a tentative D call TRBD2 (6 bases). Germline CDR1 is LGHDT and CDR2 is YNNKEL (reference sequence). V lost 1 base, J lost 7 bases, and 9 bases lay in between. CDR3 length equals 13 residues. The CDR3 DNA is TGTGCCAGCAGCCAAGGGGGGGTAAATACGCAGTATTTT. It is translated as CASSQGGVNTQYF.

This clonotype turned up a few times. A much larger clone lies a single base off, so this may be a read error. The rearrangement links TRBV7-8 to TRBJ1-4; D unresolved. This CDR3 is built from 11 residues. Trimming removed 5 bases at V and 9 bases at J, with 7 bases between. Germline V gene data show CDR1 as SGHVS and CDR2 as FQNEAQ. The CDR3 sequence is CASSPAKKLFF. CDR3 DNA sequence: TGTGCCAGCAGCCCAGCGAAAAAACTGTTTTTT.

There are many counts of this clonotype. This rearrangement joins TRBV12-3 or TRBV12-4 to TRBJ2-3; 10 bases are a match to TRBD1. The CDR3 covers 16 residues. Trimming removed 5 bases from V and 2 bases from J; junction bases left unmatched: 7. CDR3 sequence reads: CASSHRQGATTDTQYF. In nucleotides, the CDR3 is TGTGCCAGCAGTCACCGACAGGGGGCTACCACAGATACGCAGTATTTT.

This clonotype showed up many times. CDR3 sequence (DNA): TGTGCCAGCAGACCCCCTAGGCACAGGGCTACTGAAGCTTTCTTT. Translated, it gives CASRPPRHRATEAFF. The chain employs TRBV6-1 and TRBJ1-1, with D possibly matching TRBD1 (6 bases). Looked up from germline, CDR1 is MNHNS and CDR2 is SASEGT. Trimming left V 6 bases short and J 5 bases short, with 19 bases between. The CDR3 covers 15 residues.

Of note for this clonotype: It differs at one base from a far larger clone, so likely a read error. This sequence joins TRBV6-5 and TRBJ2-1, with D unclear. The CDR3 has 13 residues. V lost 8 bases, J lost 2 bases, and 10 bases lay in between. Germline V gives CDR1 MNHEY, CDR2 SVGAGI. This CDR3 is CASHDQAYNEQFF. CDR3 DNA: TGTGCCAGCCACGATCAAGCCTACAATGAGCAGTTCTTC.

Details on this clonotype: This clone may be a read error of a much larger clone one base away. The chain combines TRBV16 with TRBJ1-1, with D possibly matching TRBD1 (6 bases). CDR1 is KGHSY, CDR2 FQNENV, per germline. The germline V and J ends were trimmed by 4 bases and 3 bases, with 15 bases remaining between them. This CDR3 spans 15 amino acids. CDR3 in amino acids: CASSLWVQGDTEAFF. The CDR3 coding sequence is TGTGCCAGCAGCCTCTGGGTACAGGGAGACACTGAAGCTTTCTTT.

This clonotype was seen at least ten times. Relative to the germline gene, one junction end is altered; a read error may explain this. V gene TRBV7-7 combines with J gene TRBJ2-5; D is perhaps TRBD1 (6 bases). CDR1 SSHAT and CDR2 FNYEAQ come from the germline V gene (reference sequence). This CDR3 has 14 amino acids. CDR3 in amino acids: CASSFDQGRETQYF. Written as DNA, the CDR3 is TGTGCTAGCAGCTTTGATCAGGGGCGGGAGACCCAGTACTTC. Based on the CDR3 plus reference TRBV7-7 and TRBJ2-5, the full variable domain is GAGVSQSPRYKVTKRGQDVTLRCDPISSHATLYWYQQALGQGPEFLTYFNYEAQPDKSGLPSDRFSAERPEGSISTLTIQRTEQRDSAMYRCASSFDQGRETQYFGPGTRLLVL.

This clonotype was recorded at least ten times. The chain employs TRBV5-1 and TRBJ1-2, with 9 bases that match TRBD1. Germline V gene data show CDR1 as SGHRS and CDR2 as YFSETQ. This CDR3 comprises 15 residues. Germline trimming cut 0 bases from V and 6 bases from J; bases unmatched to any gene: 6. Written as DNA, the CDR3 is TGCGCCAGCAGCTTGGCCCACAGGGGGCCCCATGGCTACACCTTC. As protein: CASSLAHRGPHGYTF.

This clonotype was observed at least ten times. The chain uses TRBV3-1 and TRBJ1-2; D may be TRBD1 (6 bases). This CDR3 comprises 13 residues. CDR1 LGHDT and CDR2 YNNKEL come from the germline V gene (reference sequence). V lost 2 bases and J lost 4, with 8 bases in between. For the CDR3, the DNA is TGTGCCAGCAGCCAAACGGACAGCTATGGCTACACCTTC. Protein: CASSQTDSYGYTF.

As to this clonotype: A far larger clone is only one base removed, so a read error is likely. J is TRBJ2-2 and V is TRBV11-1, with no clear D. V was shortened by 1 base and J by 1 base, with 10 bases between the two germline ends. The CDR3 sequence is 16 residues long. Germline V gene lookup returns CDR1 SGHAT and CDR2 FQDESV (reference sequence). CDR3 region: CASSLGVSKNTGELFF. In DNA form, the CDR3 reads TGTGCCAGCAGCTTAGGGGTCAGTAAGAACACCGGGGAGCTGTTTTTT. Full variable domain (outside the CDR3, taken from reference TRBV11-1 and TRBJ2-2): EAEVAQSPRYKITEKSQAVAFWCDPISGHATLYWYRQILGQGPELLVQFQDESVVDDSQLPKDRFSAERLKGVDSTLKIQPAELGDSAMYLCASSLGVSKNTGELFFGEGSRLTVL.

The rearrangement links TRBV7-3 to TRBJ2-1; possibly TRBD2 for D (6 bases). The CDR3 consists of 13 residues. Per the germline V gene, CDR1 is SGHTA and CDR2 is FQGTGA. CDR3 in DNA: TGTGAAAGCAGCTTAGGCCTAGCGCGGGAGCAGTTCTTC. Its protein product is CESSLGLAREQFF.

On this clonotype itself: One end of the junction varies from germline; a read error may be responsible. The J gene is TRBJ1-6, the V gene TRBV7-2; tentatively, D is TRBD1 (6 bases). The CDR3 runs 16 residues. Germline V gene lookup returns CDR1 SGHTA and CDR2 FQGNSA. The CDR3 loop reads CASRLHNVGGSSPIHF. DNA of the CDR3: TGTGCCAGCAGACTACATAACGTAGGGGGTTCTTCACCCATCCACTTT.

This clonotype was seen many times. The chain recombines TRBV6-1 with TRBJ1-3; 7 bases line up with TRBD1. Unmatched junction bases numbered 9, after V lost 6 bases and J lost 4 bases. The germline V gene has CDR1 MNHNS and CDR2 SASEGT. The CDR3 loop spans 15 amino acids. The CDR3, as DNA: TGTGCCAGCAGGAAAGGACAGGCTTTCGGAAACACCATATATTTT. Translating it yields CASRKGQAFGNTIYF.

This clonotype has just one count. A far larger clone is just one base off, so this is likely a read error. The CDR3 does not close with the conserved phenylalanine or tryptophan, likely indicating a read error. The chain is built from TRBV6-4 and TRBJ2-3; D ambiguous. Trimming pared 5 bases from V and 1 base from J, leaving 10 bases between. CDR1 and CDR2 from the germline V gene are MRHNA and SNTAGT. The CDR3 is 14 residues long. The CDR3 loop is CASSYRPRTDTQYL. CDR3 DNA sequence: TGTGCCAGCAGTTACCGGCCTCGCACAGATACGCAGTATCTT.

This clonotype was seen ten or more times. The chain uses TRBV5-6 and TRBJ2-1; D may be TRBD2 (5 bases). The CDR3 is 12 amino acids. Trimming took 0 bases from V and 10 from J, leaving 8 bases between them. Germline V gene sequence: CDR1 SGHDT, CDR2 YYEEEE. The CDR3 protein is CASSLGEPEQFF. In nucleotides, the CDR3 is TGTGCCAGCAGCTTGGGGGAGCCCGAGCAGTTCTTC. The variable domain in full, with the rest retrieved from reference TRBV5-6 and TRBJ2-1, is DAGVTQSPTHLIKTRGQQVTLRCSPKSGHDTVSWYQQALGQGPQFIFQYYEEEERQRGNFPDRFSGHQFPNYSSELNVNALLLGDSALYLCASSLGEPEQFFGPGTRLTVL.

The sample holds many counts of this clonotype. The genes are TRBV30 and TRBJ2-2; unclear D gene. V lost 0 bases to trimming and J lost 1 base, with 0 bases between them. The CDR3 has 12 amino acids. Germline V gene data show CDR1 as GTSNPN and CDR2 as SVGIG (reference sequence). In DNA, the CDR3 is TGTGCCTGGAGTGTGAACACCGGGGAGCTGTTTTTT. It yields the protein CAWSVNTGELFF.

A note on this clonotype: A much larger clone is a single base away; this may be a read error. V usage is TRBV6-2 or TRBV6-3 and J usage is TRBJ1-6; no clear D gene. The ends were cut back, 0 bases at V and 5 bases at J, with 14 bases in the middle. This CDR3 region has 17 residues. Germline CDR1 MNHEY, CDR2 SVGEGT. Here the CDR3 DNA reads TGTGCCAGCAGTTACTCGTCACCCATTCTCCATAATTCACCCCTCCACTTT. Its translation: CASSYSSPILHNSPLHF.

As regards this clonotype: This CDR3 fails to terminate in the conserved phenylalanine or tryptophan, so it likely reflects a read error. The rearrangement joins TRBV6-1 to TRBJ1-6; D might be TRBD1 (5 bases). Germline V gene sequence: CDR1 MNHNS, CDR2 SASEGT. The CDR3 length is 13 residues. Here the CDR3 reads CASTGMGDSHLHS. For the CDR3, the DNA is TGTGCCAGCACCGGGATGGGGGATTCACACCTCCACTCT.

This clonotype has only one observation. Given a much more abundant clone one base away, this may be a read error. The chain recombines TRBV20-1 with TRBJ1-2; D not certain. The CDR3 is 15 residues long. The germline V gene encodes CDR1 DFQATT and CDR2 SNEGSKA (reference sequence). CDR3 sequence reads: CSSSLRRRANYGYTF. CDR3 DNA sequence: TGCAGTTCTAGCCTCAGGAGGCGCGCTAACTATGGCTACACCTTC.

This clonotype was found many times. The chain carries TRBV12-3 or TRBV12-4 and TRBJ1-2; TRBD1 matches at 8 bases. There are 14 residues in the CDR3. With 6 bases clipped from V and 2 bases from J, the junction kept 5 bases outside the gene matches. The CDR3 sequence is CASSYRGENYGYTF. In nucleotides, the CDR3 is TGTGCCAGCAGCTACAGGGGGGAGAACTATGGCTACACCTTC.

V gene TRBV7-9 combines with J gene TRBJ2-1, with unresolved D. The ends were cut back, 1 base at V and 3 bases at J, with 16 bases in the middle. CDR1 and CDR2 from the germline V gene are SEHNR and FQNEAQ (reference sequence). CDR3 size: 17 residues. CDR3 region: CASSLGVRRGVYNEQFF. CDR3 sequence (DNA): TGTGCCAGCAGCTTAGGGGTGAGGCGTGGGGTCTACAATGAGCAGTTCTTC.

The rearrangement joins TRBV3-1 to TRBJ1-6; tentatively, D is TRBD1 (5 bases). Germline V gives CDR1 LGHDT, CDR2 YNNKEL (reference sequence). The CDR3 loop spans 17 amino acids. V was trimmed by 3 bases and J by 8 bases, leaving 20 bases between them. The CDR3 DNA sequence: TGTGCCAGCAGCCAGCCCGAGACAGTGGGCTCTCATTCACCCCTCCACTTT. Translating gives CASSQPETVGSHSPLHF.

This clonotype was counted at least ten times. This chain joins TRBV6-1 and TRBJ1-1; D may be TRBD1 (5 bases). This CDR3 region has 15 residues. Germline V gene sequence: CDR1 MNHNS, CDR2 SASEGT. With 2 bases removed from V and 4 bases from J, the gap between germline ends came to 14 bases. This CDR3 reads CASSELMGLGTEAFF. CDR3 bases: TGTGCCAGCAGTGAACTTATGGGGCTGGGCACTGAAGCTTTCTTT.

This clonotype came up many times. The V and J genes are TRBV28 and TRBJ1-2; maybe TRBD1 (5 bases). V was shortened by 2 bases and J by 6 bases, with 13 bases between the two germline ends. CDR3 length: 14 residues. In germline, CDR1 is MDHEN, CDR2 SYDVKM. The CDR3 loop is CASSLGAAIHGYTF. For the CDR3, the DNA is TGTGCCAGCAGTTTAGGGGCAGCTATCCATGGCTACACCTTC.

This clonotype was detected only once. With a much larger clone just one base away, this may be a read error. The V gene is TRBV6-1, the J gene TRBJ2-5; 14 bases fit TRBD2. The CDR3 contains 18 residues. Trimming took 6 bases from V and 5 from J; bases not matched to a gene: 14. CDR1 is MNHNS and CDR2 is SASEGT in the germline V gene. For the CDR3, the DNA is TGTGCCAGCAGCCCGGGACTAGCGGGGGACTTTGAAATGGAGACCCAGTACTTC. As protein: CASSPGLAGDFEMETQYF.

The V and J genes are TRBV7-6 and TRBJ2-5, with D perhaps matching TRBD1 (5 bases). CDR1 is SGHVS and CDR2 is FNYEAQ in the germline V gene. CDR3 length: 14 amino acids. The CDR3 DNA reads as TGTGAAAGCAGCTTAGGTCCAGGGCAAGAGACCCAGTACTTC. Residues: CESSLGPGQETQYF.

Ten or more counts support this clonotype. As DNA, the CDR3 is TGCGCCAGCAGTGAATTGAAAGAGACCCAGTACTTC. Encoded protein: CASSELKETQYF. The chain is built from TRBV10-2 and TRBJ2-5, with no clear D. There are 12 residues in the CDR3. Trimming pared 3 bases from V and 3 bases from J, leaving 5 bases between. Germline V gives CDR1 WSHSY, CDR2 SAAADI.